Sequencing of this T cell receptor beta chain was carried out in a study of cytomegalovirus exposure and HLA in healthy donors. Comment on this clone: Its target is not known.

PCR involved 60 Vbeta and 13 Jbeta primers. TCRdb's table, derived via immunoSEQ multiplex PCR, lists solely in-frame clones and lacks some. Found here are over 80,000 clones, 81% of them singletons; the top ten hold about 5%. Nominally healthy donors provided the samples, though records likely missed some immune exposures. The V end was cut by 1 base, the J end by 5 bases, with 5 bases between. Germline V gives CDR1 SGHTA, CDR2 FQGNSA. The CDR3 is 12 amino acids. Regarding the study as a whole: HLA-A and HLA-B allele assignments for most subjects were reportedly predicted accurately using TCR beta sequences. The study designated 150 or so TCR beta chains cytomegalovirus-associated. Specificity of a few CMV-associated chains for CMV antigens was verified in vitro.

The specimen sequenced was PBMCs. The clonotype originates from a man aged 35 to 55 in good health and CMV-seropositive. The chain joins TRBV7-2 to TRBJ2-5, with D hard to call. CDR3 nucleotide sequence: TGTGCCAGCAGCTTAGAACTTGAGACCCAGTACTTC. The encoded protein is CASSLELETQYF.